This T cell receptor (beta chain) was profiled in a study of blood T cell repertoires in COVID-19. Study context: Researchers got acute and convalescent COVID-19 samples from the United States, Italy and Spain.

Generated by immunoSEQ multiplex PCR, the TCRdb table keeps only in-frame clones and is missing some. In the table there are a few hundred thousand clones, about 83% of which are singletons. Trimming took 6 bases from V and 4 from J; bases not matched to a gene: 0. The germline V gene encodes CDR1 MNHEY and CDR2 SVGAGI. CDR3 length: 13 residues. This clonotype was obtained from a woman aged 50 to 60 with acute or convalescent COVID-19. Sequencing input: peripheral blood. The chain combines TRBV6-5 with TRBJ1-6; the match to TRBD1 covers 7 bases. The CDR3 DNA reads TGTGCCAGCAGGGGACAGTATAATTCACCCCTCCACTTT. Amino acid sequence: CASRGQYNSPLHF.